The rows below give T cell receptor beta chains drawn from one sample of a study of T-cell reconstitution after alpha-beta-depleted transplantation in children. TCRdb re-derived calls from the PCR reads in MiXCR, one entry per CDR3 protein. The sample has 800,000 to 1,000,000 distinct CDR3 sequences, roughly 31% seen once. Material: PBMCs, mostly from graft donor cells, obtained 360 days after TCRalphabeta/CD19-depleted stem cell transplant. Source of these receptors: a boy under three years old who had a stem cell transplant for SCID, so the T cells may come from the graft donor. Each CDR3 is given with its conserved first and last residue.

v_call	j_call	cdr3_aa
TRBV2	TRBJ1-2	CASSEAPTGKADGYTF
TRBV6-2/TRBV6-3	TRBJ1-5	CASRRSDRGRNQPQHF
TRBV6-5	TRBJ1-2	CASSYRQSIYGYTF
TRBV4-2	TRBJ1-3	CASSQDGDFSGNTIYF
TRBV28	TRBJ2-3	CASRSERGLSTDTQYF
TRBV29-1	TRBJ2-1	CSPGKGDRAFYNEQFF
TRBV12-3/TRBV12-4	TRBJ2-1	CASSPGLAGGHGKYNEQFF
TRBV20-1	TRBJ2-1	CSATDRSEVYNEQFF
TRBV15	TRBJ2-7	CATSNRDRGYEQYF
TRBV12-3/TRBV12-4	TRBJ2-3	CASSRGTVPTDTQYF
TRBV7-2	TRBJ1-3	CASSLGFRNSGNTIYF
TRBV4-3	TRBJ2-5	CASSQETGYPQETQYF
TRBV10-3	TRBJ2-3	CATTLGLGQGSTDTQYF
TRBV30	TRBJ2-5	CAWSGALQETQYF
TRBV7-6	TRBJ1-4	CASSLGRVATNEKLFF
TRBV5-1	TRBJ2-5	CASSWGPQETQYF
TRBV12-3/TRBV12-4	TRBJ1-5	CASSPPRDSPGQPQHF
TRBV4-3	TRBJ2-1	CASSQELGLYNEQFF
TRBV11-2	TRBJ2-1	CASSFKAVGQSSYNEQFF
TRBV9	TRBJ1-6	CASSATGAPWGSYNSPLHF
TRBV6-2/TRBV6-3	TRBJ2-7	CASSLPDPGRRKQYF
TRBV12-3/TRBV12-4	TRBJ1-4	CASSLHRSEAKLFF
TRBV12-3/TRBV12-4	TRBJ2-2	CASTTYRGNTGELFF
TRBV12-3/TRBV12-4	TRBJ1-2	CASSLGGTRRGYTF
TRBV14	TRBJ2-5	CASSRPGTSVFGTQYF
TRBV29-1	TRBJ2-3	CSVGLGLAGAGTQYF
TRBV10-2	TRBJ1-5	CASSEGRDYSNQPQHF
TRBV6-5	TRBJ2-1	CASSYRPGNEQFF
TRBV20-1	TRBJ2-7	CSVRTGLAADYEQYF
TRBV5-1	TRBJ2-3	CASSSGDGTDTQYF
TRBV6-2/TRBV6-3	TRBJ1-1	CASSTEDSNTEAFF
TRBV20-1	TRBJ2-7	CSAREDRGQREQYF
TRBV6-1	TRBJ2-5	CASNTGTQYF
TRBV15	TRBJ2-6	CATSRVVLSGANVLTF
TRBV7-3	TRBJ2-3	CASSPVVGSGTTDTQYF
TRBV5-1	TRBJ2-4	CASSLEDPGHIQYF
TRBV7-8	TRBJ2-3	CASSFLSRGTQYF
TRBV4-2	TRBJ2-1	CASSHAGTTSPNEQFF
TRBV7-2	TRBJ2-7	CASSLVGDFSYEQYF
TRBV4-2	TRBJ2-1	CASSREAGVNYNEQFF
TRBV25-1	TRBJ1-5	CASSEGRAQPQHF
TRBV29-1	TRBJ2-3	CSITTATDTQYF
TRBV12-3/TRBV12-4	TRBJ2-7	CASSTGLAGGYEQYF
TRBV6-1	TRBJ2-4	CASSQGGPKNIQYF
TRBV4-3	TRBJ2-1	CASSQDWTYVVEQFF
TRBV15	TRBJ2-1	CATSSAGGGSQYEQFF
TRBV6-5	TRBJ1-1	CASSYDRVRDEAFF
TRBV12-3/TRBV12-4	TRBJ1-2	CASSPGWDSSF
TRBV20-1	TRBJ2-3	CSARENRGFSSDTQYF
TRBV3-1	TRBJ1-1	CASSPTGQMNTEAFF
TRBV15	TRBJ2-7	CATQIGEGREQYF
TRBV6-5	TRBJ2-2	CASSYSGGVQNTGELFF